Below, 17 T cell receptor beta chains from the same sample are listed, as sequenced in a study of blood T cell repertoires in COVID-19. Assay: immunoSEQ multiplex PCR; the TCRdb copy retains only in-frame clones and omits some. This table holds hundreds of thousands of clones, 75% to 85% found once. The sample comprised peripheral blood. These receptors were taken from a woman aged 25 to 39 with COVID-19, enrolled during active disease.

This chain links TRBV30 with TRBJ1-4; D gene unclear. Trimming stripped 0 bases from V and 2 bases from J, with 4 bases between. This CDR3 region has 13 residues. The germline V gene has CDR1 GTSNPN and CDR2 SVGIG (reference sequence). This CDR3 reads CAWSVQTNEKLFF. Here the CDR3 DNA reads TGTGCCTGGAGTGTCCAGACTAATGAAAAACTGTTTTTT.

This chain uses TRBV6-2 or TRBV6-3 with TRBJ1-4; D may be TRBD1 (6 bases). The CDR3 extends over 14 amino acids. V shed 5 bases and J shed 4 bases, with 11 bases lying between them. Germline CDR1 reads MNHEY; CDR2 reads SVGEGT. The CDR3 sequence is CASSITGINEKLFF. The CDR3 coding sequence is TGTGCCAGCAGTATTACAGGGATTAATGAAAAACTGTTTTTT.

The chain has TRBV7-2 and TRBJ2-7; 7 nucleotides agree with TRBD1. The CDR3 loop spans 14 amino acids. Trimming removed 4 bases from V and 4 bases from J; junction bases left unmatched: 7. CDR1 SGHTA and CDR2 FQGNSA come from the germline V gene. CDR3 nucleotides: TGTGCCAGCAGCTCTACGGGACAGATTTACGAGCAGTACTTC. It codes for CASSSTGQIYEQYF.

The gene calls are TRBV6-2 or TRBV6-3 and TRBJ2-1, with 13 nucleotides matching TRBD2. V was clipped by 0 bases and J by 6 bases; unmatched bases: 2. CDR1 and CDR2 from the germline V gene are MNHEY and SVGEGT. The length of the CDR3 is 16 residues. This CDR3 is CASSYSLAGGPNEQFF. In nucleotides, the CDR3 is TGTGCCAGCAGTTACTCACTAGCGGGAGGGCCCAATGAGCAGTTCTTC.

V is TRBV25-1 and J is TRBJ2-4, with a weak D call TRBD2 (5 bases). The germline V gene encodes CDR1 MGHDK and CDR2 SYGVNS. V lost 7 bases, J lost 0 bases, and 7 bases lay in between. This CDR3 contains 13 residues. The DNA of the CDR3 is TGTGCCAGCACTGGACTAGCCAAAAACATTCAGTACTTC. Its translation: CASTGLAKNIQYF.

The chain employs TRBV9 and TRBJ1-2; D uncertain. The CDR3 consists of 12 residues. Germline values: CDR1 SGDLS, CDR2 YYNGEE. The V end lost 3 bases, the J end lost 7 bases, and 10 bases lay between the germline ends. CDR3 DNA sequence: TGTGCCAGCAGCGCCTCAGACTTTGGCTACACCTTC. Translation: CASSASDFGYTF.

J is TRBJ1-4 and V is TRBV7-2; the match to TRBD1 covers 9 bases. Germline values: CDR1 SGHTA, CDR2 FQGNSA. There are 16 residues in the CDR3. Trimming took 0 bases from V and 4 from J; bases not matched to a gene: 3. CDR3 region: CASSLAPGQGNEKLFF. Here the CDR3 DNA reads TGTGCCAGCAGCTTAGCCCCGGGACAGGGTAATGAAAAACTGTTTTTT.

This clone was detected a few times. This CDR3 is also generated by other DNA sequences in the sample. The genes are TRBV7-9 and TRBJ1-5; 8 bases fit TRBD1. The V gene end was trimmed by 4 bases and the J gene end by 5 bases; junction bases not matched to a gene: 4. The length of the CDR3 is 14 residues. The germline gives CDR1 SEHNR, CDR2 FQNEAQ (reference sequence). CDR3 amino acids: CASSSDRGDQPQHF. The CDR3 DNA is TGTGCCAGCAGCTCAGACAGGGGAGATCAGCCCCAGCATTTT.

Here the CDR3 reads CASSSIVGISRASNEKLFF. The CDR3 region has the DNA TGTGCCAGCAGCTCCATCGTGGGTATTAGCAGGGCCTCTAATGAAAAACTGTTTTTT. The J gene is TRBJ1-4, the V gene TRBV7-9, with D tentatively TRBD1 (5 bases). The germline V gene has CDR1 SEHNR and CDR2 FQNEAQ (reference sequence). The CDR3 sequence is 19 residues long. V was pared by 4 bases and J by 3 bases, with 24 bases between. The full variable domain, rest sourced from reference TRBV7-9 and TRBJ1-4, is DTGVSQNPRHKITKRGQNVTFRCDPISEHNRLYWYRQTLGQGPEFLTYFQNEAQLEKSRLLSDRFSAERPKGSFSTLEIQRTEQGDSAMYLCASSSIVGISRASNEKLFFGSGTQLSVL.

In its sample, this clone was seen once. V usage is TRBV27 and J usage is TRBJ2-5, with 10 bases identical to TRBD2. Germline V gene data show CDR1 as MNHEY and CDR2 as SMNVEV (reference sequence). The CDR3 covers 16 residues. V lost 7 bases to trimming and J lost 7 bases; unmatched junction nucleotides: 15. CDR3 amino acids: CASNPGTSAWRGTQYF. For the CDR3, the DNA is TGTGCCAGCAACCCGGGGACTAGCGCCTGGCGGGGGACCCAGTACTTC.

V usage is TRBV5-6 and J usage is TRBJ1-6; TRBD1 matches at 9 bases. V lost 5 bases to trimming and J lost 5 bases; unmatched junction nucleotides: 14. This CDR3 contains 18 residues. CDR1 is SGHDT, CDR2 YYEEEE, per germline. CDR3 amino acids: CASSNLRDRVVDNSPLHF. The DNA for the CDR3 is TGTGCCAGCAGTAACCTCCGGGACAGGGTGGTTGATAATTCACCCCTCCACTTT.

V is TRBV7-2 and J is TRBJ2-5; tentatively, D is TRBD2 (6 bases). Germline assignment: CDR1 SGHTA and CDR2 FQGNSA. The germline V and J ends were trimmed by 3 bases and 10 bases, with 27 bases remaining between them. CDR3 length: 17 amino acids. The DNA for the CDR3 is TGTGCCAGCAGCTTCGCCCGAGGAACTAGCTGGGTTGGTGGCCAGTACTTC. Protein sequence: CASSFARGTSWVGGQYF.

Written as DNA, the CDR3 is TGTGCCAGCAGCTTTGGACAGTCCTCCTACGAGCAGTACTTC. Its translation is CASSFGQSSYEQYF. The chain carries TRBV5-4 and TRBJ2-7, with D possibly TRBD1 on 6 matching bases. This CDR3 spans 14 amino acids. V shed 2 bases and J shed 0 bases, with 9 bases lying between them. In germline, CDR1 is SGHNT, CDR2 YYREEE (reference sequence).

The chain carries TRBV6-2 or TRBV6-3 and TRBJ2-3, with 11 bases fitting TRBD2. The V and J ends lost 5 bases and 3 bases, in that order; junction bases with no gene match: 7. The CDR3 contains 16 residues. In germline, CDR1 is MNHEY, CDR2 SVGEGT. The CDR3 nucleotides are TGTGCCAGCAGTCCCCTACTAGCGGGAGCAACAGATACGCAGTATTTT. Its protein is CASSPLLAGATDTQYF.

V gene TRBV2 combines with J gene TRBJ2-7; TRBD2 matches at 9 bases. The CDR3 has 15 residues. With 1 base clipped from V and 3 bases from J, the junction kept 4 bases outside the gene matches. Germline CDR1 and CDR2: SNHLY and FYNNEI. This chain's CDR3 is CASSEGLADLYEQYF. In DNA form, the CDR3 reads TGTGCCAGCAGTGAAGGACTAGCGGACCTCTACGAGCAGTACTTC.

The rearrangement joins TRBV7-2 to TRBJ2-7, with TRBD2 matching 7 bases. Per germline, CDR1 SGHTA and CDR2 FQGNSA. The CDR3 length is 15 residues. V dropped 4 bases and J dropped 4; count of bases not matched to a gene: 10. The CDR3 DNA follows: TGTGCCAGCAGCTCAACCTTGGGAGGGGAATACGAGCAGTACTTC. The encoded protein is CASSSTLGGEYEQYF.

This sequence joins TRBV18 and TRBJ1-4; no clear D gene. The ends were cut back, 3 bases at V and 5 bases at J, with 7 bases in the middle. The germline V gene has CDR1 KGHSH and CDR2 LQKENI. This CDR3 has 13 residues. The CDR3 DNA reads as TGTGCCAGCTCACCTGACGGGAATGAAAAACTGTTTTTT. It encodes CASSPDGNEKLFF.